Following are 29 T cell receptor beta chains from one sample sequenced in a study of CD8 T cells in ankylosing spondylitis. Their antigens are not known. TCRdb used MiXCR to reprocess the 5' RACE reads, holding one entry per CDR3 protein. The data hold about 450,000 distinct CDR3 sequences, with about 24% observed a single time. Regarding the study as a whole: A TCR beta motif of 7 or 8 highly homologous variants appeared characteristic of ankylosing spondylitis blood.

What was sequenced was blood, either unsorted or a sorted T cell fraction (not recorded which). These receptors were obtained from a male donor with ankylosing spondylitis.

This chain uses TRBV11-2 with TRBJ1-1; 7 bases line up with TRBD1. The germline V gene has CDR1 SGHAT and CDR2 FQNNGV. The CDR3 length is 14 residues. V lost 3 bases, J lost 4 bases, and 5 bases stayed unmatched. The chain's CDR3 is CASSLDHRGTEAFF. For the CDR3, the DNA is TGTGCCAGCAGCTTGGATCACAGGGGCACTGAAGCTTTCTTT.

The chain uses TRBV18 and TRBJ2-5; D possibly matches TRBD1 or TRBD2 (5 bases each). Germline CDR1 is KGHSH and CDR2 is LQKENI. The CDR3 has 15 residues. Trimming took off 2 bases at V and 4 bases at J, with 14 bases between the two ends. CDR3 protein: CASSPELGRGETQYF. The CDR3 DNA is TGTGCCAGCTCACCAGAACTGGGACGTGGAGAGACCCAGTACTTC.

This clonotype has more than one count but fewer than ten. V gene TRBV5-1 combines with J gene TRBJ2-2; 11 bases match TRBD2. The germline gives CDR1 SGHRS, CDR2 YFSETQ. The CDR3 is 17 amino acids. Trimming removed 4 bases from V and 5 bases from J; junction bases left unmatched: 10. CDR3 in DNA: TGCGCCAGCAGCACTAACCCCGGGACTAGCGGAACCGGGGAGCTGTTTTTT. It encodes CASSTNPGTSGTGELFF.

CDR3 sequence (DNA): TGCAGTGCTAGATCGGGACAGGGTCCCGGTGAAAAACTGTTTTTT. It translates to CSARSGQGPGEKLFF. The chain carries TRBV20-1 and TRBJ1-4, with 9 bases that match TRBD1. The germline V gene encodes CDR1 DFQATT and CDR2 SNEGSKA (reference sequence). V lost 2 bases to trimming and J lost 7 bases; unmatched junction nucleotides: 8. There are 15 residues in the CDR3.

This clonotype came up a few times. The V gene is TRBV5-1, the J gene TRBJ2-2; no reliable D call. Trimming removed 2 bases at V and 2 bases at J, with 7 bases between. Germline V lookup: CDR1 SGHRS, CDR2 YFSETQ. The CDR3 is 14 amino acids. CDR3 region: CASSFETNTGELFF. DNA of the CDR3: TGCGCCAGCAGCTTTGAGACCAACACCGGGGAGCTGTTTTTT.

This clonotype came up a few times. The V and J genes are TRBV18 and TRBJ1-1; D may be TRBD1 (5 bases). This CDR3 comprises 16 residues. CDR1 and CDR2 (germline): KGHSH, LQKENI. Trimming left V 4 bases short and J 1 base short, with 16 bases between. CDR3 protein: CASSQKPGPTNTEAFF. The CDR3 DNA is TGTGCCAGCTCACAAAAGCCGGGACCAACGAACACTGAAGCTTTCTTT.

This clonotype was counted between two and nine times. The chain combines TRBV5-1 with TRBJ1-1; D unresolved. The CDR3 is 15 residues long. Trimming took 6 bases from V and 1 from J, leaving 16 bases between them. Germline V gives CDR1 SGHRS, CDR2 YFSETQ. The CDR3 bases are TGCGCCAGCAACATCGACACTTTTCGGAACACTGAAGCTTTCTTT. This translates into CASNIDTFRNTEAFF. The variable domain in full, with the rest retrieved from reference TRBV5-1 and TRBJ1-1, is KAGVTQTPRYLIKTRGQQVTLSCSPISGHRSVSWYQQTPGQGLQFLFEYFSETQRNKGNFPGRFSGRQFSNSRSEMNVSTLELGDSALYLCASNIDTFRNTEAFFGQGTRLTVV.

The J gene is TRBJ2-2, the V gene TRBV7-9; 8 positions match TRBD1. CDR3 length: 13 amino acids. The germline V gene encodes CDR1 SEHNR and CDR2 FQNEAQ (reference sequence). The ends lost 5 bases at V and 5 bases at J; junction bases unmatched: 1. The CDR3 loop reads CASSGQGTGELFF. As DNA, the CDR3 is TGTGCCAGCAGCGGACAGGGAACCGGGGAGCTGTTTTTT.

This rearrangement joins TRBV20-1 to TRBJ1-2; perhaps TRBD1 as D (5 bases). Germline values: CDR1 DFQATT, CDR2 SNEGSKA (reference sequence). CDR3 length: 12 amino acids. Trimming stripped 7 bases from V and 6 bases from J, with 15 bases between. CDR3 loop: CSGSGSLDGYTF. DNA of the CDR3: TGCAGTGGTTCAGGGTCGCTCGATGGCTACACCTTC.

In this sample, this clonotype turned up many times. This sequence joins TRBV3-1 and TRBJ2-5; maybe TRBD2 (5 bases). Looked up from germline, CDR1 is LGHDT and CDR2 is YNNKEL (reference sequence). The CDR3 is 12 amino acids. The V and J ends lost 4 bases and 5 bases respectively, with 8 bases between them. For the CDR3, the DNA is TGTGCCAGCAGCCTAGGGAGTGAGACCCAGTACTTC. This codes for CASSLGSETQYF.

This clonotype was picked up a small number of times. The gene calls are TRBV12-3 or TRBV12-4 and TRBJ1-6; D remains ambiguous. Trimming shortened V by 2 bases and J by 7 bases, and 12 bases separated the two germline ends. The CDR3 runs to 15 residues. CDR3 nucleotides: TGTGCCAGCAGTTTAAACCTTGTCGGGAATTCACCCCTCCACTTT. Protein: CASSLNLVGNSPLHF.

CDR3 in amino acids: CASSARASSYEQYF. The CDR3 DNA is TGCGCCAGCAGTGCGAGGGCTAGCTCCTACGAGCAGTACTTC. The rearrangement joins TRBV10-2 to TRBJ2-7; a possible D gene is TRBD2 (5 bases). CDR1 and CDR2 from the germline V gene are WSHSY and SAAADI. The CDR3 runs 14 residues. V was shortened by 4 bases and J by 0 bases, with 10 bases between the two germline ends.

The V call is TRBV20-1, the J call TRBJ1-2; D ambiguous. Trimming shortened V by 6 bases and J by 8 bases, and 13 bases separated the two germline ends. The CDR3 totals 11 residues. The V gene's germline CDR1 is DFQATT and CDR2 SNEGSKA (reference sequence). Here the CDR3 DNA reads TGCAGTGCCCCGTGGAGTTCAGGCTACACCTTC. This encodes CSAPWSSGYTF.

Comment on this clonotype: The junction differs from germline at one of its ends, possibly a read error. In nucleotides, the CDR3 is TGCAGCGTAGAAGGAAGAAACGAGCAGTACTTC. It codes for CSVEGRNEQYF. The rearrangement links TRBV29-1 to TRBJ2-7; D is uncertain. From germline, CDR1 is SQVTM and CDR2 ANQGSEA. The CDR3 has 11 residues.

The chain uses TRBV7-2 and TRBJ1-5, with a weak D call TRBD1 (6 bases). Trimming took off 1 base at V and 12 bases at J, with 10 bases between the two ends. Germline CDR1 and CDR2: SGHTA and FQGNSA. The CDR3 length is 12 residues. The CDR3 region is CASSLGGALQHF. DNA for the CDR3: TGTGCCAGCAGCTTAGGGGGGGCCCTCCAGCATTTT.

This clonotype has a handful of counts. The rearrangement joins TRBV11-3 to TRBJ2-5; no firm D call. V lost 2 bases, J lost 1 base, and 5 bases lay in between. The CDR3 has 13 residues. Per germline, CDR1 SGHNT and CDR2 YENEEA. CDR3 DNA sequence: TGTGCCAGCAGCTTACAGGTCCAAGAGACCCAGTACTTC. Protein product: CASSLQVQETQYF.

The V call is TRBV7-6, the J call TRBJ2-4, with 11 bases that match TRBD2. With V trimmed by 1 base and J by 6 bases, 2 bases remained unmatched. Per the germline V gene, CDR1 is SGHVS and CDR2 is FNYEAQ. The CDR3 covers 15 residues. The CDR3 loop is CASSLELAGGNIQYF. CDR3 DNA: TGTGCCAGCAGCTTAGAGCTAGCGGGAGGAAACATTCAGTACTTC.

This clonotype was observed a handful of times. The genes are TRBV5-1 and TRBJ1-4, with 7 bases lining up with TRBD1. This CDR3 is built from 14 residues. V was pared by 4 bases and J by 7 bases, with 7 bases of the junction left unmatched. Germline V gene sequence: CDR1 SGHRS, CDR2 YFSETQ. CDR3 bases: TGCGCCAGCAGCGATCGACAGGGCGGTGAAAAACTGTTTTTT. Encoded protein: CASSDRQGGEKLFF.

A few counts support this clonotype. The V call is TRBV13, the J call TRBJ2-3, with 9 positions matching TRBD2. The V gene end was trimmed by 1 base and the J gene end by 5 bases; junction bases not matched to a gene: 4. Germline values: CDR1 PRHDT, CDR2 FYEKMQ (reference sequence). CDR3 length: 15 amino acids. The chain's CDR3 is CASSLATSGGDTQYF. For the CDR3, the DNA is TGTGCCAGCAGCTTAGCGACTAGCGGAGGAGATACGCAGTATTTT.

This clonotype was recorded at least ten times. This chain connects TRBV6-1 to TRBJ1-5, with D uncertain. CDR1 and CDR2 (germline): MNHNS, SASEGT. This CDR3 has 11 residues. The germline V and J ends were trimmed by 4 bases and 6 bases, with 4 bases remaining between them. CDR3 sequence reads: CASSAFQPQHF. The CDR3 DNA sequence: TGTGCCAGCAGTGCGTTTCAGCCCCAGCATTTT.

The table lists this clonotype with many counts. The chain has TRBV29-1 and TRBJ1-1; a weak D match, TRBD1 (5 bases). Germline loops: CDR1 SQVTM, CDR2 ANQGSEA. V was pared by 7 bases and J by 3 bases, with 18 bases between. This CDR3 spans 14 amino acids. Written as DNA, the CDR3 is TGCAGCGCCTCCAGGGAAAAAGGGGACACTGAAGCTTTCTTT. It yields the protein CSASREKGDTEAFF. The complete variable domain, with remaining parts taken from reference TRBV29-1 and TRBJ1-1, reads SAVISQKPSRDICQRGTSLTIQCQVDSQVTMMFWYRQQPGQSLTLIATANQGSEATYESGFVIDKFPISRPNLTFSTLTVSNMSPEDSSIYLCSASREKGDTEAFFGQGTRLTVV.

For this clonotype: A read error may explain this, as a much larger clone is one base away. J is TRBJ1-4 and V is TRBV7-6; 7 nucleotides align to TRBD1. This CDR3 comprises 14 residues. CDR1 is SGHVS and CDR2 is FNYEAQ in the germline V gene. Trimming took 5 bases from V and 8 from J; bases not matched to a gene: 8. The CDR3 bases are TGTGCCAGCAGCCTAACCAGGACAGGCGAAAAACTGTTTTTT. Residues: CASSLTRTGEKLFF.

This chain joins TRBV12-3 or TRBV12-4 and TRBJ2-7; 12 bases match TRBD2. The CDR3 totals 15 residues. The V gene end was trimmed by 4 bases and the J gene end by 2 bases; junction bases not matched to a gene: 3. As DNA, the CDR3 is TGTGCCAGCAGTTCACGACTAGCGGGAGCCTACGAGCAGTACTTC. Translated, it gives CASSSRLAGAYEQYF.

This clonotype was recorded a few times. The rearrangement uses TRBV3-1 and TRBJ2-7; tentative D call: TRBD2 (6 bases). Germline-derived CDR1 and CDR2 are LGHDT and YNNKEL (reference sequence). V lost 4 bases to trimming and J lost 3 bases, with 13 bases between them. CDR3 length equals 14 residues. CDR3: CASSLRTTYYEQYF. CDR3 sequence (DNA): TGTGCCAGCAGCCTCAGGACTACATACTACGAGCAGTACTTC.

This clonotype was seen a few times. The chain is built from TRBV5-1 and TRBJ2-1, with unresolved D. The CDR3 loop spans 14 amino acids. Germline loops: CDR1 SGHRS, CDR2 YFSETQ. The V gene lost 4 bases and the J gene lost 6 bases, with 14 bases spanning the gap. CDR3 in amino acids: CASSIQEARNEQFF. In DNA form, the CDR3 reads TGCGCCAGCAGCATACAAGAAGCGCGCAATGAGCAGTTCTTC. The full variable domain, in which reference TRBV5-1 and TRBJ2-1 provide the parts outside the CDR3, is KAGVTQTPRYLIKTRGQQVTLSCSPISGHRSVSWYQQTPGQGLQFLFEYFSETQRNKGNFPGRFSGRQFSNSRSEMNVSTLELGDSALYLCASSIQEARNEQFFGPGTRLTVL.

This clonotype appeared a few times. This chain links TRBV19 with TRBJ2-1; D gene unclear. Trimming pared 3 bases from V and 4 bases from J, leaving 13 bases between. The CDR3 sequence is 15 residues long. Germline values: CDR1 LNHDA, CDR2 SQIVND (reference sequence). The CDR3 here is CASSISPQRYNEQFF. CDR3 sequence (DNA): TGTGCCAGTAGTATCAGCCCCCAGAGATACAATGAGCAGTTCTTC.

This clonotype has a handful of counts. The chain links TRBV9 to TRBJ2-6; D possibly uses TRBD1 or TRBD2 (5 bases each). Trimming left V 4 bases short and J 8 bases short, with 16 bases between. Looked up from germline, CDR1 is SGDLS and CDR2 is YYNGEE. The CDR3 has 15 residues. This CDR3 is CASSLPGLGTNVLTF. The DNA of the CDR3 is TGTGCCAGCAGCCTTCCGGGGCTGGGGACCAACGTCCTGACTTTC.

Ten or more counts support this clonotype. The chain links TRBV6-1 to TRBJ2-7; 10 bases line up with TRBD2. The germline V gene encodes CDR1 MNHNS and CDR2 SASEGT. The CDR3 length is 14 residues. V shed 5 bases, J shed 6 bases, and the junction held 7 bases outside the gene matches. The CDR3 DNA reads TGTGCCAGCAGTCTAGCGGGAGACACGCTCGAGCAGTACGTC. It yields the protein CASSLAGDTLEQYV.

This clonotype was observed a few times. This rearrangement joins TRBV5-1 to TRBJ2-7; 10 bases line up with TRBD2. Germline loops: CDR1 SGHRS, CDR2 YFSETQ. Trimming removed 5 bases from V and 6 bases from J; junction bases left unmatched: 11. This CDR3 has 15 amino acids. The CDR3 DNA follows: TGCGCCAGCAGGGTGACTAGCGGGTCAGGCGCCGAGCAGTACTTC. It specifies CASRVTSGSGAEQYF.